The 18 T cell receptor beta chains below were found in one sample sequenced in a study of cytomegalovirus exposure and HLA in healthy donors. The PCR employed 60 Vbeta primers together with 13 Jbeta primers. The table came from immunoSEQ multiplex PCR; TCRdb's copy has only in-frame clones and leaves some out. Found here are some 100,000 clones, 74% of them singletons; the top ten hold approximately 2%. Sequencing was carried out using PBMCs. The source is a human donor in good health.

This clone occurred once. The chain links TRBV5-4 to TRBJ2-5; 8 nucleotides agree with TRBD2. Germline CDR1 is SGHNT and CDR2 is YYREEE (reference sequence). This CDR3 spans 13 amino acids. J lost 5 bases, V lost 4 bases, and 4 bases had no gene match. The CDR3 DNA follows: TGTGCCAGCAGCCCCAGCGGGAGTGAGACCCAGTACTTC. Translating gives CASSPSGSETQYF.

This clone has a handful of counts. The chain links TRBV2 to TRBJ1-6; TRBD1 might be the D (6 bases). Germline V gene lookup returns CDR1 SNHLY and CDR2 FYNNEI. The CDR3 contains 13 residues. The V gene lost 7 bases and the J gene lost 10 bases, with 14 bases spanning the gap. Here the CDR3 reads CASTGGLGSPLHF. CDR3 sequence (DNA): TGTGCCAGCACGGGGGGGCTTGGCTCACCCCTCCACTTT.

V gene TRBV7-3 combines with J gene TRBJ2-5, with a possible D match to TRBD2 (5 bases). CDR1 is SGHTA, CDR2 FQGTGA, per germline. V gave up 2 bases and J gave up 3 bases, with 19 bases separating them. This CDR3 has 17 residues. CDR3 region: CASSLVVCLAFKETQYF. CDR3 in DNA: TGTGCCAGCAGCTTAGTAGTGTGTCTAGCATTCAAAGAGACCCAGTACTTC.

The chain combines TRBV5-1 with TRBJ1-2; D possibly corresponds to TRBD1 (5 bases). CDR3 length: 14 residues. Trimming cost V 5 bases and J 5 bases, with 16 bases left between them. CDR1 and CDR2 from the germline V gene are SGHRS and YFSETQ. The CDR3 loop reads CASRDDRSPYGYTF. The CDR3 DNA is TGCGCCAGCAGGGATGACAGATCTCCGTATGGCTACACCTTC.

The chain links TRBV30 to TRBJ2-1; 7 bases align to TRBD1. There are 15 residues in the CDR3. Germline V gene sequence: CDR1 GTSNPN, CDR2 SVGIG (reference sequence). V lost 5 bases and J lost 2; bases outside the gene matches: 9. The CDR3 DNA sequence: TGTGCCTGGGACCTAGGGACAGCAACCTACAATGAGCAGTTCTTC. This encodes CAWDLGTATYNEQFF.

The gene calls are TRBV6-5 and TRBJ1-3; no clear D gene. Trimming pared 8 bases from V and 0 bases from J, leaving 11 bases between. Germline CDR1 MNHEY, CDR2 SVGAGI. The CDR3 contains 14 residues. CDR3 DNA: TGTGCCAGCCGTGTACAGCTCTCTGGAAACACCATATATTTT. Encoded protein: CASRVQLSGNTIYF.

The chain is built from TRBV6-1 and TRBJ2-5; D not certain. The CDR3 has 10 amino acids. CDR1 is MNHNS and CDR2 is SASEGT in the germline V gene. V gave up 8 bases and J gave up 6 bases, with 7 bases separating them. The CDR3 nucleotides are TGTGCCAGCGGTACACAGACCCAGTACTTC. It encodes CASGTQTQYF.

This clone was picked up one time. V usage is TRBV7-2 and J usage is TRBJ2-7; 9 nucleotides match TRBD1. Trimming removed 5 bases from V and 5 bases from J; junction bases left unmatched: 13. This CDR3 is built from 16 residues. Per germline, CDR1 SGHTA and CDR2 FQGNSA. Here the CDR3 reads CASSRVSGTGLNEQYF. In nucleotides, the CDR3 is TGTGCCAGCAGCCGAGTTTCCGGGACAGGGCTCAACGAGCAGTACTTC. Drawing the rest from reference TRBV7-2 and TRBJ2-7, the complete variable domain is GAGVSQSPSNKVTEKGKDVELRCDPISGHTALYWYRQSLGQGLEFLIYFQGNSAPDKSGLPSDRFSAERTGGSVSTLTIQRTQQEDSAVYLCASSRVSGTGLNEQYFGPGTRLTVT.

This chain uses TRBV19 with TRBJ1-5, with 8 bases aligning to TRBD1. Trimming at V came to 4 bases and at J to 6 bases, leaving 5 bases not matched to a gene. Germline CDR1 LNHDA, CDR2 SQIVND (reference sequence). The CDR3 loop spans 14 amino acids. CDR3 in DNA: TGTGCCAGTAGTACCCAACAGGGGGGTCAGCCCCAGCATTTT. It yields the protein CASSTQQGGQPQHF.

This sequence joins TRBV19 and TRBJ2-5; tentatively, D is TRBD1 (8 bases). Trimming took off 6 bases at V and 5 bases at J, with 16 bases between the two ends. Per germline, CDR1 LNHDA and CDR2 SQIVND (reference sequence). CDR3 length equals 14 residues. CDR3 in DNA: TGTGCCAGTAGGCAAACAGGGGGGGGCGAGACCCAGTACTTC. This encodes CASRQTGGGETQYF.

The CDR3 DNA reads TGTGCCTGGAGACCAACGACTAGCGGGAACAATGAGCAGTTCTTC. Translation: CAWRPTTSGNNEQFF. V and J are TRBV30 and TRBJ2-1, with 11 bases lining up with TRBD2. V gave up 3 bases and J gave up 5 bases; unmatched junction bases: 6. This CDR3 spans 15 amino acids. Germline CDR1 is GTSNPN and CDR2 is SVGIG (reference sequence).

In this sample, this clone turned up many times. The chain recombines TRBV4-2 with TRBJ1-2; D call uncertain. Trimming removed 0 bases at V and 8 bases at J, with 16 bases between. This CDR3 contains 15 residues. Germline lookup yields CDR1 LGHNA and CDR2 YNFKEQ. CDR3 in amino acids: CASSQDPNRSGGYTF. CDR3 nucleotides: TGTGCCAGCAGCCAAGACCCCAATAGGTCCGGGGGCTACACCTTC.

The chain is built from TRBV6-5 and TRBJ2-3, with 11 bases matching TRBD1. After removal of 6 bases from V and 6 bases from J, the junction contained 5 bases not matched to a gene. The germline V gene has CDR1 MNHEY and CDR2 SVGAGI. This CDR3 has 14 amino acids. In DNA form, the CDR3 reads TGTGCCAGCAGCCGAGGACAGGGGGCTGATACGCAGTATTTT. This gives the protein CASSRGQGADTQYF.

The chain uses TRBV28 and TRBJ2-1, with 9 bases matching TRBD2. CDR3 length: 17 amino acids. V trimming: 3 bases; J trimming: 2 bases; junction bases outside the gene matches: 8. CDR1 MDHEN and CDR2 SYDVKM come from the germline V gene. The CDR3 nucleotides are TGTGCCAGCAGTTTTATTAGCGGGGGAGGTGCCTACAATGAGCAGTTCTTC. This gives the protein CASSFISGGGAYNEQFF.

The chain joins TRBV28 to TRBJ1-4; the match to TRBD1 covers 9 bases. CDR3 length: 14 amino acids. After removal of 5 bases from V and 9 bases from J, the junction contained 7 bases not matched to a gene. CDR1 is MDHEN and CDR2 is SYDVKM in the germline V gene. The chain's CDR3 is CASSTGGLLKKLFF. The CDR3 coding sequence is TGTGCCAGCAGTACAGGGGGCCTATTGAAAAAACTGTTTTTT.

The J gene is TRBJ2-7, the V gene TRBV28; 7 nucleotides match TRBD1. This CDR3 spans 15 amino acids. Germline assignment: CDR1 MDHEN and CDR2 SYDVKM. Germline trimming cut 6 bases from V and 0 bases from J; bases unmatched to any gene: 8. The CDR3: CASRTDRITSYEQYF. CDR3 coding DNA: TGTGCCAGCAGAACGGACAGGATAACCTCCTACGAGCAGTACTTC.

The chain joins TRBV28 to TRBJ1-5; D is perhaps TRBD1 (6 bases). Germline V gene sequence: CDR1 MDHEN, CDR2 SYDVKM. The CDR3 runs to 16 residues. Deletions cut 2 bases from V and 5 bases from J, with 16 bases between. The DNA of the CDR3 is TGTGCCAGCAGTTTACTATCTTACAGGGCCCATCAGCCCCAGCATTTT. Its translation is CASSLLSYRAHQPQHF.

The CDR3 region is CASSLARLAGGGETQYF. CDR3 DNA sequence: TGTGCCAGCAGCTTAGCAAGACTAGCGGGAGGGGGTGAGACCCAGTACTTC. The chain recombines TRBV7-8 with TRBJ2-5; TRBD2 matches 14 bases. J was trimmed by 5 bases and V by 0 bases; bases with no gene match: 5. Germline V gene lookup returns CDR1 SGHVS and CDR2 FQNEAQ. This CDR3 is 17 amino acids long.